This TCR beta chain was sequenced in a study of CD8 T cells in ankylosing spondylitis. The CDR3 has 14 residues. Losses at the gene ends were 3 bases for V and 10 bases for J; bases not matched to a gene: 10. In germline, CDR1 is SQVTM, CDR2 ANQGSEA. In TCRdb, the 5' RACE reads were re-called with MiXCR into one record per CDR3 protein. The data hold about 69,000 distinct CDR3 sequences, with about 5.4% observed a single time. This clonotype was observed many times. Sequencing was carried out using blood, either unsorted or a sorted T cell fraction (not recorded which). The TCR comes from a male donor with ankylosing spondylitis or in good health (not recorded which). V is TRBV29-1 and J is TRBJ2-1, with 9 bases fitting TRBD2. For the CDR3, the DNA is TGCAGCGTTGAGGGCGGGGGGGCCCTATGGGAGCAGTTCTTC. It codes for CSVEGGGALWEQFF.